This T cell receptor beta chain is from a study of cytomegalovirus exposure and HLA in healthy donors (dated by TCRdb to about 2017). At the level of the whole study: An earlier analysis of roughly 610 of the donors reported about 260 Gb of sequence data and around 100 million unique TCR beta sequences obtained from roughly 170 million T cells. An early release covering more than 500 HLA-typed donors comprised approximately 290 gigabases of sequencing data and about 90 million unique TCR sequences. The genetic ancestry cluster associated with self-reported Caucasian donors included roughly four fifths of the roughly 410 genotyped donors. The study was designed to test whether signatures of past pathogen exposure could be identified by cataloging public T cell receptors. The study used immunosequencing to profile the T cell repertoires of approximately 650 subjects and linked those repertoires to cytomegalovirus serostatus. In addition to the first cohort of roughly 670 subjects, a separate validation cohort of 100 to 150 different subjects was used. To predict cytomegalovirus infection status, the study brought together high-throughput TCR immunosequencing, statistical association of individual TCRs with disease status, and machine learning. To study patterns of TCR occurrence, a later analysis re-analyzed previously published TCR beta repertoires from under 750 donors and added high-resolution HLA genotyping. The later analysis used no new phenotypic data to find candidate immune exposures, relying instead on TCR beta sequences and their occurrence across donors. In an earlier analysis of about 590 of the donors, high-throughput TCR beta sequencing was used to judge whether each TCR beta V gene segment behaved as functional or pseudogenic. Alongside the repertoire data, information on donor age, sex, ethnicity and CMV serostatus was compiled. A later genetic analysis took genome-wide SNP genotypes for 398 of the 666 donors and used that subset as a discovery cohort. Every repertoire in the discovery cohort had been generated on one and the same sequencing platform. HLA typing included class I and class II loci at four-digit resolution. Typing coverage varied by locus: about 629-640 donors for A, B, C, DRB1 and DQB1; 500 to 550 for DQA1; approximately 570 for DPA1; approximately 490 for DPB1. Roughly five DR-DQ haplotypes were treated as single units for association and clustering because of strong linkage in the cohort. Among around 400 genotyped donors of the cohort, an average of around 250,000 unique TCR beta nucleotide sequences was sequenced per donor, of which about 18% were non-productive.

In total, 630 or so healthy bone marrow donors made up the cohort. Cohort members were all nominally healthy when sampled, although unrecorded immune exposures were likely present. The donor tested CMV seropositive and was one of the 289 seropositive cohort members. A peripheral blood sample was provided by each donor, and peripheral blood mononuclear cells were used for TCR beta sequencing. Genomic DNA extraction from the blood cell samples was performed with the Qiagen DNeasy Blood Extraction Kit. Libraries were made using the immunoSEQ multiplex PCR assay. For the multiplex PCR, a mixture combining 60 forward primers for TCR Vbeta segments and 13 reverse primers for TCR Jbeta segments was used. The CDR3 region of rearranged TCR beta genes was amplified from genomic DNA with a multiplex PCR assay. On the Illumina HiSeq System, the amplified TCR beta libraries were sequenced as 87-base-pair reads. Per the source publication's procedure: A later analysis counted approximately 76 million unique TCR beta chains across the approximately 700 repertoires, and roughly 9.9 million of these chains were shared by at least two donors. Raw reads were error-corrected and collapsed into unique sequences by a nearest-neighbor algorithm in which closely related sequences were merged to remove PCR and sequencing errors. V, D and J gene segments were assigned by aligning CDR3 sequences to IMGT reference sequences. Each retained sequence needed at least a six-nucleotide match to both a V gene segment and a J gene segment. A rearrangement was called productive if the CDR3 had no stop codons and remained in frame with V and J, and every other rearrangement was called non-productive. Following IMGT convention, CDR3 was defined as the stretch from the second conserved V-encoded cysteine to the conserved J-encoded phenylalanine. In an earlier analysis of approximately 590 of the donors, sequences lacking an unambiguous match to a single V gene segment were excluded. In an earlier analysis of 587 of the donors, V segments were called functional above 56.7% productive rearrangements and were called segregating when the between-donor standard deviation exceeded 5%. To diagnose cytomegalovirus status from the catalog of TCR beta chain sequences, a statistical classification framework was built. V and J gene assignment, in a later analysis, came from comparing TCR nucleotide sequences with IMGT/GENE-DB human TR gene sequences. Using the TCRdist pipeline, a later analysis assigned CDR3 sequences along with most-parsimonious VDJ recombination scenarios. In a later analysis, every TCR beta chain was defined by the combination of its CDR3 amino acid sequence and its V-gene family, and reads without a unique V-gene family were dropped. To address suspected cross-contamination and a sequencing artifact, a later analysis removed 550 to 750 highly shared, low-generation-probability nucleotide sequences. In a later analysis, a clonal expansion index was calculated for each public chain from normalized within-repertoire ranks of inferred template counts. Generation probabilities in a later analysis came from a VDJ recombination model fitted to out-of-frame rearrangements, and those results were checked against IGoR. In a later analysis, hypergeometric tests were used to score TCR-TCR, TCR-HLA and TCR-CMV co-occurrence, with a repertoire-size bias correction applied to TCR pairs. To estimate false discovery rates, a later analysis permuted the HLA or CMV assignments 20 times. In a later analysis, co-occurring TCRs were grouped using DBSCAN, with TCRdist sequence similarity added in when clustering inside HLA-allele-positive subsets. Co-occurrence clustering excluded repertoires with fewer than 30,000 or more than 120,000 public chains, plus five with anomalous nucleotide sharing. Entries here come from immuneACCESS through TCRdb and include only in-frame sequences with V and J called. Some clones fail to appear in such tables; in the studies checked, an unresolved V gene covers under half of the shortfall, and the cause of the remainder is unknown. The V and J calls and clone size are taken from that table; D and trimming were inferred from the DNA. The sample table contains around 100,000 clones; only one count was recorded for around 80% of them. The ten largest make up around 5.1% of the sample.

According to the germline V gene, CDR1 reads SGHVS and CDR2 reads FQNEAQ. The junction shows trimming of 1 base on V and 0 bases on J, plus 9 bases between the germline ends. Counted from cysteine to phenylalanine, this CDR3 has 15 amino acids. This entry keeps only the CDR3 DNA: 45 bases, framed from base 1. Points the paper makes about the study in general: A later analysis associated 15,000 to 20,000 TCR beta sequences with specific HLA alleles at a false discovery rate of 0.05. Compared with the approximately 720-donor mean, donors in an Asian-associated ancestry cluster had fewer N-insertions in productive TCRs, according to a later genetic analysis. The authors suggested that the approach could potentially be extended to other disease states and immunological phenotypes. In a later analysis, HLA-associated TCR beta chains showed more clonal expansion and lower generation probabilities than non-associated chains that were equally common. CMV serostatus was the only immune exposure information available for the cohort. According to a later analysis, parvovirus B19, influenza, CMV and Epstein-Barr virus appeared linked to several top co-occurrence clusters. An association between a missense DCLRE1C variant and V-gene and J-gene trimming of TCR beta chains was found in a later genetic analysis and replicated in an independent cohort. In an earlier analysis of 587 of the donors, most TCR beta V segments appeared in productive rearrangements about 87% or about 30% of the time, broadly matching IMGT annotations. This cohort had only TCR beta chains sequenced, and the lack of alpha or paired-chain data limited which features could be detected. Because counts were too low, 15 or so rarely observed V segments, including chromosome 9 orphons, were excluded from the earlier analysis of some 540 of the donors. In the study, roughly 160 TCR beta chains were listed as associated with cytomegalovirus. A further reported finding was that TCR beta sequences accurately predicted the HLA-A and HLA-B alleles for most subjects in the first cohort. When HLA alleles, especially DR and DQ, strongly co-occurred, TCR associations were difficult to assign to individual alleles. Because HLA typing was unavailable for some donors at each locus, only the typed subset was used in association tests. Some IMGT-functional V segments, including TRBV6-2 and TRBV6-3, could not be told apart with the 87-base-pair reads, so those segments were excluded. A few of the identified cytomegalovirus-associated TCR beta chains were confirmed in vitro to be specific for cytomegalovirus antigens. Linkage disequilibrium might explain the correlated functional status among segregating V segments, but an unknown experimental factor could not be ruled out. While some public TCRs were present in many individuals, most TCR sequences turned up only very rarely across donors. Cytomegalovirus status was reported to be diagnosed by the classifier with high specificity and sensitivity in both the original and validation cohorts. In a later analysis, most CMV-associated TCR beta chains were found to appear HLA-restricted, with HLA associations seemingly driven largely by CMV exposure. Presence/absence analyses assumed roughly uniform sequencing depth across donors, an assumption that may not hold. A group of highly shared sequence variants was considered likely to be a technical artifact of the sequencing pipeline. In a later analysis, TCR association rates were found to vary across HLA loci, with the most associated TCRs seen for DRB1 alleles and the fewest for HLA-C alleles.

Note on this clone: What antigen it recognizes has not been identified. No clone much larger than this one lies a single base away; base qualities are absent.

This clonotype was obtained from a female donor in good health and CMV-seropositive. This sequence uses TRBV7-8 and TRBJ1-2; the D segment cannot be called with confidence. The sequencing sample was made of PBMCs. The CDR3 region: CASSLVFRANYGYTF. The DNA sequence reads TGTGCCAGCAGCTTAGTTTTCCGAGCTAACTATGGCTACACCTTC.